These 19 T cell receptor beta chains share one sample of origin, sequenced in a study of blood T cells in healthy people across ages. Through a sample-barcoded 5' primer and a J-beta primer mix, a second PCR was run for roughly 6 to 12 cycles. MiXCR, applied by TCRdb to the 5' RACE reads, yields one record per CDR3 protein. The repertoire holds 760,000 or so distinct CDR3 sequences, with roughly 25% as singletons. These sequences were also reported in another study, on T cells of mothers and their children.

The sequenced sample consisted of blood. The receptors shown here come from a boy between 10 and 17 years old in good health.

The table lists this clonotype with a few counts. The genes are TRBV11-2 and TRBJ2-1, with 7 bases fitting TRBD1. Trimming took 2 bases from V and 6 from J; bases not matched to a gene: 10. This CDR3 region has 16 residues. From germline, CDR1 is SGHAT and CDR2 FQNNGV. CDR3 coding DNA: TGTGCCAGCAGCTTATATAGGGGGCCCGAGTCCAATGAGCAGTTCTTC. Residues: CASSLYRGPESNEQFF.

This clonotype was seen only a few times. The V and J genes are TRBV20-1 and TRBJ2-1, with TRBD2 matching over 7 bases. The trim removed 1 base at V and 4 bases at J, leaving 7 bases unmatched. The CDR3 has 15 residues. Germline V gene sequence: CDR1 DFQATT, CDR2 SNEGSKA (reference sequence). In nucleotides, the CDR3 is TGCAGTGCTAGAGTTGATTGGGGGGGGTACAATGAGCAGTTCTTC. This sequence encodes CSARVDWGGYNEQFF.

The J gene is TRBJ2-1, the V gene TRBV6-1; 12 positions agree with TRBD2. Germline V gives CDR1 MNHNS, CDR2 SASEGT. This CDR3 region has 14 residues. The CDR3 protein is CATELAGGDNEQFF. The CDR3 region has the DNA TGTGCAACCGAGCTAGCGGGAGGGGACAATGAGCAGTTCTTC.

V is TRBV7-6 and J is TRBJ2-5; possible D gene TRBD1, 5 bases. Judging by the DNA end, TRBJ2-7 fits better; the J call may be wrong. The CDR3 is made up of 13 amino acids. Germline CDR1 is SGHVS and CDR2 is FNYEAQ. The CDR3 coding sequence is TGTGCCAGCAGCCACGCAGGGTCCTACGAGCAGTACTTC. Translated: CASSHAGSYEQYF.

In its sample, this clonotype was seen many times. This rearrangement joins TRBV7-3 to TRBJ2-7; 10 bases fit TRBD2. J lost 4 bases, V lost 5 bases, and 8 bases had no gene match. This CDR3 contains 15 residues. From germline, CDR1 is SGHTA and CDR2 FQGTGA. CDR3 amino acids: CASSPSGGAPYEQYF. CDR3 DNA sequence: TGTGCCAGCAGCCCGAGCGGGGGGGCTCCTTACGAGCAGTACTTC.

J is TRBJ2-2 and V is TRBV29-1; TRBD1 agrees at 7 bases. This CDR3 spans 12 amino acids. J gave up 9 bases and V 6 bases, and 7 bases lay outside the gene matches. Looked up from germline, CDR1 is SQVTM and CDR2 is ANQGSEA. The CDR3 is CSVVTGVRELFF. DNA for the CDR3: TGCAGCGTGGTTACAGGGGTGCGGGAGCTGTTTTTT.

This clonotype was found a few times. The J gene is TRBJ2-5, the V gene TRBV9, with D perhaps TRBD1 or TRBD2 (6 bases each). The end of the DNA fits TRBJ2-1 better, so the J call may be wrong. There are 14 residues in the CDR3. CDR1 and CDR2 from the germline V gene are SGDLS and YYNGEE. In DNA, the CDR3 is TGTGCCAGCAGCCTTTGGGGGGCGGGGAATGAGCAGTTCTTC. Translated: CASSLWGAGNEQFF.

At least ten counts were recorded for this clonotype. The chain employs TRBV12-3 or TRBV12-4 and TRBJ1-2; D may be TRBD1 (5 bases). CDR3 length equals 13 residues. The germline V and J ends were trimmed by 3 bases and 2 bases, with 7 bases remaining between them. CDR3 sequence: CASSFWGNYGYTF. CDR3 sequence (DNA): TGTGCCAGCAGTTTCTGGGGGAACTATGGCTACACCTTC.

This clonotype was found a few times. V gene TRBV5-6 combines with J gene TRBJ1-2; 10 nucleotides match TRBD1. CDR3 length: 16 amino acids. The germline gives CDR1 SGHDT, CDR2 YYEEEE. The V gene end was trimmed by 4 bases and the J gene end by 4 bases; junction bases not matched to a gene: 10. The CDR3 sequence is CASSLSAGQGIYGYTF. The CDR3 DNA reads TGTGCCAGCAGCCTGTCGGCGGGACAGGGGATCTATGGCTACACCTTC. Together with reference TRBV5-6 and TRBJ1-2, the CDR3 gives the full variable domain: DAGVTQSPTHLIKTRGQQVTLRCSPKSGHDTVSWYQQALGQGPQFIFQYYEEEERQRGNFPDRFSGHQFPNYSSELNVNALLLGDSALYLCASSLSAGQGIYGYTFGSGTRLTVV.

The rearrangement uses TRBV5-4 and TRBJ2-6; maybe TRBD1 (7 bases). Trimming stripped 4 bases from V and 4 bases from J, with 21 bases between. The CDR3 totals 18 residues. CDR1 is SGHNT and CDR2 is YYREEE in the germline V gene (reference sequence). The CDR3 sequence: CASSRGTARTLGANVLTF. Written as DNA, the CDR3 is TGTGCCAGCAGCCGGGGGACAGCACGAACGTTGGGGGCCAACGTCCTGACTTTC.

The table lists this clonotype with a few counts. CDR3 nucleotides: TGCAGCGTTTGCGGGGACAGAGCAGCCTATGAAGCTTTCTTT. Amino acid sequence: CSVCGDRAAYEAFF. This sequence joins TRBV29-1 and TRBJ1-1; 7 positions match TRBD1. CDR1 and CDR2 (germline): SQVTM, ANQGSEA. Unmatched junction bases numbered 13, after V lost 5 bases and J lost 7 bases. The CDR3 sequence is 14 residues long.

The chain carries TRBV5-1 and TRBJ2-7; TRBD2 agrees at 13 bases. The CDR3 has 16 amino acids. Germline trimming cut 2 bases from V and 7 bases from J; bases unmatched to any gene: 9. Germline loops: CDR1 SGHRS, CDR2 YFSETQ. The CDR3 DNA sequence: TGCGCCAGCAGCTTAACGACTAGCGGGAGGCTCTTGGAGCAGTACTTC. It yields the protein CASSLTTSGRLLEQYF.

The gene calls are TRBV4-1 and TRBJ2-2; 7 nucleotides agree with TRBD1. CDR3 length: 17 residues. Germline-derived CDR1 and CDR2 are MGHRA and YSYEKL. The V gene end was trimmed by 0 bases and the J gene end by 5 bases; junction bases not matched to a gene: 9. DNA of the CDR3: TGCGCCAGCAGCCAAGATCCGACCCTCAGGGGGACCGGGGAGCTGTTTTTT. This gives the protein CASSQDPTLRGTGELFF.

The rearrangement joins TRBV2 to TRBJ2-7, with TRBD1 matching over 7 bases. CDR3 length: 14 residues. The germline V gene encodes CDR1 SNHLY and CDR2 FYNNEI. With V trimmed by 9 bases and J by 0 bases, 8 bases remained unmatched. In DNA, the CDR3 is TGTGCCAGTGACAGGGCAAAAAACTCCTACGAGCAGTACTTC. Protein product: CASDRAKNSYEQYF.

At least ten counts were recorded for this clonotype. J is TRBJ2-3 and V is TRBV7-2; 8 bases align to TRBD1. There are 12 residues in the CDR3. Germline V gives CDR1 SGHTA, CDR2 FQGNSA. V was pared by 6 bases and J by 4 bases, with 0 bases of the junction left unmatched. In DNA, the CDR3 is TGTGCCAGCAGACAGGGGGCAGATACGCAGTATTTT. Translating gives CASRQGADTQYF. The whole variable domain, remainder taken from reference TRBV7-2 and TRBJ2-3, is GAGVSQSPSNKVTEKGKDVELRCDPISGHTALYWYRQSLGQGLEFLIYFQGNSAPDKSGLPSDRFSAERTGGSVSTLTIQRTQQEDSAVYLCASRQGADTQYFGPGTRLTVL.

This clonotype turned up a few times. The rearrangement joins TRBV20-1 to TRBJ2-1, with a possible D match to TRBD1 (6 bases). CDR1 is DFQATT, CDR2 SNEGSKA, per germline (reference sequence). The CDR3 is made up of 15 amino acids. With 6 bases removed from V and 4 bases from J, the gap between germline ends came to 19 bases. The CDR3: CSAVRGVDSYNEQFF. The CDR3 DNA is TGCAGTGCCGTTAGGGGTGTGGACAGTTACAATGAGCAGTTCTTC.

The V and J genes are TRBV5-1 and TRBJ1-5, with a possible D match to TRBD1 (5 bases). Between the trimmed V and J ends, which lost 4 bases and 7 bases, there was a span of 18 bases. The CDR3 loop spans 15 amino acids. Germline assignment: CDR1 SGHRS and CDR2 YFSETQ. CDR3 bases: TGCGCCAGCAGCCCCATAGCGGGGCCGGCCCAGCCCCAGCATTTT. Translated, it gives CASSPIAGPAQPQHF.

The CDR3 nucleotides read TGCAGTGCTAGAGATCTGGGACAGCCAAATGAAAAACTGTTTTTT. The encoded protein is CSARDLGQPNEKLFF. V usage is TRBV20-1 and J usage is TRBJ1-4; 7 positions agree with TRBD1. The ends lost 0 bases at V and 5 bases at J; junction bases unmatched: 6. CDR1 DFQATT and CDR2 SNEGSKA come from the germline V gene (reference sequence). The CDR3 contains 15 residues.

This rearrangement joins TRBV6-1 to TRBJ2-5, with 10 positions matching TRBD2. CDR3 length: 15 amino acids. CDR1 is MNHNS and CDR2 is SASEGT in the germline V gene. Germline trimming cut 5 bases from V and 1 base from J; bases unmatched to any gene: 4. The CDR3 here is CASSSSGGPQETQYF. DNA for the CDR3: TGTGCCAGCAGTTCTAGCGGGGGACCCCAAGAGACCCAGTACTTC.